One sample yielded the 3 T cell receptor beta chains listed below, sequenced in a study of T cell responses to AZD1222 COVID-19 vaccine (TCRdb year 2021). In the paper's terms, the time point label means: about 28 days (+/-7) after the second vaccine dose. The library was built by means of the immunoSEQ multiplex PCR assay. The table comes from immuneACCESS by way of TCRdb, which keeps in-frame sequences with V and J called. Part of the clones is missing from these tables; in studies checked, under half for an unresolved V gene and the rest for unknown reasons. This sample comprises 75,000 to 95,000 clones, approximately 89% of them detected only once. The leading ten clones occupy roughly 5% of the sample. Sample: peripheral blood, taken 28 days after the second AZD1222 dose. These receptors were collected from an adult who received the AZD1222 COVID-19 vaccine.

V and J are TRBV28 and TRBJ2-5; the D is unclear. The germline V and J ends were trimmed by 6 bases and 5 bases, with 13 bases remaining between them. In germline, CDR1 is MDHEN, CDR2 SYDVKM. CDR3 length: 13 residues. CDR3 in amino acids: CASSTLPGETQYF. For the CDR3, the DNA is TGTGCCAGCAGCACTTTGCCCGGGGAGACCCAGTACTTC.

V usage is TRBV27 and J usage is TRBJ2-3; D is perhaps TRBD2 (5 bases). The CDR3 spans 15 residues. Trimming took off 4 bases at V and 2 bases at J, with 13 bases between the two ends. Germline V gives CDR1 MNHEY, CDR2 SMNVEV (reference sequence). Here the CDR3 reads CASSSQRRLTDTQYF. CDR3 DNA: TGTGCCAGCAGTTCCCAGCGGCGACTCACAGATACGCAGTATTTT.

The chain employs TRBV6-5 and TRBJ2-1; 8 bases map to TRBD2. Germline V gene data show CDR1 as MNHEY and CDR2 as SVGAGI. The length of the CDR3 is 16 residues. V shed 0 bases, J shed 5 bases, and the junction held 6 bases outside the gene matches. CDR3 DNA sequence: TGTGCCAGCAGTTACTCTAGCGGGGAGATAAACAATGAGCAGTTCTTC. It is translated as CASSYSSGEINNEQFF.